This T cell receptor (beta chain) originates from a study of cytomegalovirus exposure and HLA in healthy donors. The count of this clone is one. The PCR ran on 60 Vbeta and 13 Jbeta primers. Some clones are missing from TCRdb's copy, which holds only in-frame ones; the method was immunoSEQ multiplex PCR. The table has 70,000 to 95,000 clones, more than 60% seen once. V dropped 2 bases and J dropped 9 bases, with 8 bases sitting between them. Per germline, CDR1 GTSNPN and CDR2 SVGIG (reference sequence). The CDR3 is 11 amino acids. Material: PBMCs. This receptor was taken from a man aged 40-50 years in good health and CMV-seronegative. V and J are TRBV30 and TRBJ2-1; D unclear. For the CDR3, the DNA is TGTGCCTGGAGTATAACTTCTGAGCAGTTCTTC. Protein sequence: CAWSITSEQFF.